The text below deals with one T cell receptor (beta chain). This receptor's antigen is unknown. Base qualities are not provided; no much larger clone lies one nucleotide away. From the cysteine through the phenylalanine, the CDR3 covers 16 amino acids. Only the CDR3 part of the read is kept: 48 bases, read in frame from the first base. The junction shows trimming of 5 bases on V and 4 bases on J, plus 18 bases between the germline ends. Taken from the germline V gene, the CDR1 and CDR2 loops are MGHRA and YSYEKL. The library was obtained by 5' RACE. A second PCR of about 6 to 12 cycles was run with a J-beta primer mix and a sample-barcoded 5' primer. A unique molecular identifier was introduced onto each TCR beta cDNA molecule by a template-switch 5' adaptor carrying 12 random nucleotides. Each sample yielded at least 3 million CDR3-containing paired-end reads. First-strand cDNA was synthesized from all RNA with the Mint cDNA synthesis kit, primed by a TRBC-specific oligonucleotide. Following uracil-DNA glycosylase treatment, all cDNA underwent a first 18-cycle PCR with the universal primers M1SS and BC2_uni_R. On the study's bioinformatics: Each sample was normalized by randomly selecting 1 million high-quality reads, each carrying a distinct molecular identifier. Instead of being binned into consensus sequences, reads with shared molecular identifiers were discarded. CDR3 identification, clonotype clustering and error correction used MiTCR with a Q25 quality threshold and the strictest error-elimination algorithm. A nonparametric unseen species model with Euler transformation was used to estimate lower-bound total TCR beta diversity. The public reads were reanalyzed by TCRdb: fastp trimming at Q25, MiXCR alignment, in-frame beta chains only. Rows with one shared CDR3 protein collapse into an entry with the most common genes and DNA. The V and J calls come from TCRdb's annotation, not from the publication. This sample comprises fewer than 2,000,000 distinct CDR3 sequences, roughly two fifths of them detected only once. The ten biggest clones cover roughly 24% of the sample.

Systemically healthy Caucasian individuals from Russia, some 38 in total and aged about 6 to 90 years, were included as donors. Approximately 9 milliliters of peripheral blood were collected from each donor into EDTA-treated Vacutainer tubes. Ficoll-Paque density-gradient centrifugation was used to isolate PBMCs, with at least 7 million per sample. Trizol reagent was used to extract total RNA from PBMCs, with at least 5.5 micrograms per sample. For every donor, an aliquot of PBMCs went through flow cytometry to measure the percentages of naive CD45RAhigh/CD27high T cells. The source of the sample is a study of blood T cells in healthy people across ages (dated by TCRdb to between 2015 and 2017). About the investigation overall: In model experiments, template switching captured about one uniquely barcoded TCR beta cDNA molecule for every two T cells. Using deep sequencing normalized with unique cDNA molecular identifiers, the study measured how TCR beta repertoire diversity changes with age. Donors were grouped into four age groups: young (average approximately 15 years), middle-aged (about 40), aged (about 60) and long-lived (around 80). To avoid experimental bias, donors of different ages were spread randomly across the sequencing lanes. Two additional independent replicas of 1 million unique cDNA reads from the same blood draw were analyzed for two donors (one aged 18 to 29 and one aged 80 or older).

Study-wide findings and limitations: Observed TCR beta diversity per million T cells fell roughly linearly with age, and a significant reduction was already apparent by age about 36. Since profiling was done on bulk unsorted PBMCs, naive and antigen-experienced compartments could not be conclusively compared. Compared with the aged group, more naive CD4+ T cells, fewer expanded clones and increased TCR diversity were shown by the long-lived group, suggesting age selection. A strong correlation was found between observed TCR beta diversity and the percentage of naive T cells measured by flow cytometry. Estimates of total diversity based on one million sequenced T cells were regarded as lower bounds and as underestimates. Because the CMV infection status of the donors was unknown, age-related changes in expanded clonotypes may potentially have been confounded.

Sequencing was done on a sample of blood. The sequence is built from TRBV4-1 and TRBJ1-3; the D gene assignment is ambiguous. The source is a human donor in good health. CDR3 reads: CASSAKGLTGGNTIYF. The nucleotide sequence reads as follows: TGCGCCAGCAGCGCCAAGGGTCTCACGGGGGGAAACACCATATATTTT.